Listed below are T cell receptor beta chains from one sample, sequenced in a study of radiotherapy plus CTLA-4 blockade in lung cancer. Some clones are missing from TCRdb's copy, which holds only in-frame ones; the method was immunoSEQ multiplex PCR. The data show around 53,000 clones, 86% seen once. The source material was peripheral blood, sampled from a patient treated with radiotherapy plus ipilimumab. Receptors originate from a human donor with non-small cell lung cancer that progressed on radiotherapy plus ipilimumab. Some clones in this sample may be carry-over from other donors' samples. Each CDR3 is given with its conserved first and last residue. Each record gives: V gene, J gene, D gene, clone size, CDR3 DNA, CDR3 protein. D genes are given only for firm matches. A row's size may be missing; if present it is once, few, many or a size class.

>TRBV27|TRBJ2-7|TRBD2|-
TGTGCCAGCAGCGGGGGAGTAGCGGGGTTCCACGAGCAGTACTTC
CASSGGVAGFHEQYF
>TRBV18|TRBJ2-3|TRBD1|few
TGTGCCAGCTCACCACGGGACAGTAGCACAGATACGCAGTATTTT
CASSPRDSSTDTQYF
>TRBV7-2|TRBJ2-3|-|-
TGTGCCAGCAGCCCCTCGGTATTAAGCACAGATACGCAGTATTTT
CASSPSVLSTDTQYF
>TRBV6-5|TRBJ1-4|TRBD1|once
TGTGCCAGCAGTTACCGGACAGGGATTAATGAAAAACTGTTTTTT
CASSYRTGINEKLFF
>TRBV7-2|TRBJ2-3|TRBD2|-
TGTGCCAGCAGCTTAGCGCCGGGGGGGGGCACAGATACGCAGTATTTT
CASSLAPGGGTDTQYF
>TRBV5-1|TRBJ1-2|-|once
TGCGCCAGCAGCTTGGAAGGTCAGGGCTTAAGCTATGGCTACACCTTC
CASSLEGQGLSYGYTF
>TRBV18|TRBJ2-7|-|-
TGTGCCAGCTCACCAGACTCGGCCTACGAGCAGTACTTC
CASSPDSAYEQYF
>TRBV10-3|TRBJ2-7|-|-
TGTGCCATCAGAGCGGAGGGGCCCTACGAGCAGTACTTC
CAIRAEGPYEQYF
>TRBV20-1|TRBJ2-3|-|-
TGCAGTGTAATGAGCACAGATACGCAGTATTTT
CSVMSTDTQYF
>TRBV7-6|TRBJ2-3|TRBD2|-
TGTGCCAGCAGCAATCTAGTAGCTAGCGGGAAAGATACGCAGTATTTT
CASSNLVASGKDTQYF
>TRBV7-9|TRBJ2-4|-|-
TGTGCCAGCAGCTCGTACAGGGAAGACAAAAACATTCAGTACTTC
CASSSYREDKNIQYF
>TRBV6-5|TRBJ1-4|TRBD1|-
TGTGCCAGCAGTCTACAGGGGAACGGCGAAAAACTGTTTTTT
CASSLQGNGEKLFF
>TRBV4-1|TRBJ2-7|-|-
TGCGCCAGCAGCCAAGATAGCCTAGCGCGAACATACGAGCAGTACTTC
CASSQDSLARTYEQYF
>TRBV6-1|TRBJ2-3|-|-
TGTGCCAGCAGTGTTCGGCGGGGTACATCATATACGCAGTATTTT
CASSVRRGTSYTQYF
>TRBV18|TRBJ1-2|-|-
TGTGCCAGCTCACCCCCGGAGGGCCGGGATGGCTACACCTTC
CASSPPEGRDGYTF
>TRBV6-5|TRBJ1-1|TRBD1|-
TGTGCCAGCAGTTACTCGGCTGGGACAGGGTTAAAAGCTTTCTTT
CASSYSAGTGLKAFF
>TRBV11-2|TRBJ1-2|-|-
TGTGCCAGCAGCGGGCCCACAGGGTACTATGGCTACACCTTC
CASSGPTGYYGYTF
>TRBV27|TRBJ1-5|-|once
TGTGCCAGCAGTTTGAGCACCGATAGCAATCAGCCCCAGCATTTT
CASSLSTDSNQPQHF
>TRBV18|TRBJ2-7|TRBD1|-
TGTGCCAGCTCACCCGGGACAGGCTACGAGCAGTACTTC
CASSPGTGYEQYF
>TRBV30|TRBJ1-2|-|-
TGTGCCTGGAGTGTAGGGGCCTATGGCTACACCTTC
CAWSVGAYGYTF
>TRBV19|TRBJ2-3|-|-
TGTGCCAGTAGAGATTCCGGTCTAGTCGCAGATACGCAGTATTTT
CASRDSGLVADTQYF
>TRBV11-2|TRBJ2-7|TRBD1|-
TGTGCCAGCAGCCCCGGGACAGGGGGAAAGGGCGAGCAGTACTTC
CASSPGTGGKGEQYF
>TRBV5-1|TRBJ1-2|TRBD1|-
TGCGCCAGCACGACAGGGGGAAACTATGGCTACACCTTC
CASTTGGNYGYTF
>TRBV7-6|TRBJ1-1|-|-
TGTGCCAGCAGCTTAAACCAGGGGCAAGCTTTCTTT
CASSLNQGQAFF
>TRBV7-9|TRBJ1-4|-|-
TGTGCCAGCAGCTTAGGGTGGGGCGAAAAACTGTTTTTT
CASSLGWGEKLFF
>TRBV7-7|TRBJ2-3|TRBD2|-
TGTGCCAGCAGCCCGGGACTAGCTCTTGTAGATACGCAGTATTTT
CASSPGLALVDTQYF
>TRBV19|TRBJ1-1|-|-
TGTGCCAGTACCTCGGGGGTAGGGACTGAAGCTTTCTTT
CASTSGVGTEAFF
>TRBV5-5|TRBJ2-2|-|once
TGTGCCAGCAGCTCACAACCCGGGGAGCTGTTTTTT
CASSSQPGELFF
>TRBV7-2|TRBJ2-1|-|-
TGTGCCACCACCCAGGCATTGGTCTACAATGAGCAGTTCTTC
CATTQALVYNEQFF
>TRBV19|TRBJ2-3|TRBD1|-
TGTGCCAGTAGTATCGGGGACAGGGCGACAGATACGCAGTATTTT
CASSIGDRATDTQYF
>TRBV15|TRBJ2-3|-|-
TGTGCCACCAGCAGAGACGGGGACACAGATACGCAGTATTTT
CATSRDGDTDTQYF
>TRBV14|TRBJ2-2|TRBD2|-
TGTGCCAGCAGCCACTTCTTAGCGGGAGGCGCCACCGGGGAGCTGTTTTTT
CASSHFLAGGATGELFF
>TRBV9|TRBJ2-7|TRBD1|-
TGTGCCAGCAGCGCCCCAGGGGGCGACTACGAGCAGTACTTC
CASSAPGGDYEQYF
>TRBV29-1|TRBJ1-2|TRBD1|-
TGCAGCGTTGAACCACAGGGGAACTATGGCTACACCTTC
CSVEPQGNYGYTF
>TRBV27|TRBJ2-5|TRBD2|-
TGTGCCAGCAGTTGGACTAGCGGTCAAGAGACCCAGTACTTC
CASSWTSGQETQYF
>TRBV6-4|TRBJ2-7|TRBD1|once
TGTGCCAGCAGTGCCCATAAGGGGGCGCACGGCGAGCAGTACTTC
CASSAHKGAHGEQYF
>TRBV4-1|TRBJ1-5|-|-
TGCGCCAGCAGCCAAGGTAGGACAGAGTACAATCAGCCCCAGCATTTT
CASSQGRTEYNQPQHF
>TRBV7-9|TRBJ1-1|-|once
TGTGCCAGCAGCTTATTGTCCATGAACACTGAAGCTTTCTTT
CASSLLSMNTEAFF
>TRBV27|TRBJ2-7|TRBD2|-
TGTGCCAGCAGTTTAAGTAGCGGGAGCTACGAGCAGTACTTC
CASSLSSGSYEQYF
>TRBV30|TRBJ2-3|TRBD2|-
TGTGCCTGGAGTGTATACCGCGGGGGGCCCCCCACAGATACGCAGTATTTT
CAWSVYRGGPPTDTQYF
>TRBV7-9|TRBJ1-6|-|-
TGTGCCAGCAGCATCACGGATTCACCCCTCCACTTT
CASSITDSPLHF
>TRBV10-1|TRBJ1-1|TRBD1|once
TGCGCCAGCAGTGAAGGAGCAGGGGGCTCTGAAGCTTTCTTT
CASSEGAGGSEAFF
>TRBV5-4|TRBJ2-6|-|-
TGTGCCAGCAGCTTGGGGGGGGGCAACTCTGGGGCCAACGTCCTGACTTTC
CASSLGGGNSGANVLTF
>TRBV5-1|TRBJ2-5|-|-
TGCGCCAGCAGCGTGACGGGTTGGGAGACCCAGTACTTC
CASSVTGWETQYF
>TRBV5-1|TRBJ1-6|TRBD1|-
TGCGCCAGCAGCGAGGACAGGGGTTATTCACCCCTCCACTTT
CASSEDRGYSPLHF
>TRBV29-1|TRBJ1-2|TRBD1|-
TGCAGCGCGACAGGGGGGAACTATGGCTACACCTTC
CSATGGNYGYTF
>TRBV4-1|TRBJ2-7|-|-
TGTGCCAGCAGCCAAGCAGGGCCCAACGAGCAGTACTTC
CASSQAGPNEQYF
>TRBV5-1|TRBJ2-3|TRBD2|-
TGCGCCAGCAGCTCGACTAGCGCCCGCACAGATACGCAGTATTTT
CASSSTSARTDTQYF
>TRBV27|TRBJ2-7|-|-
TGTGCCAGCAGTTTTAGCGGACTCTACGAGCAGTACTTC
CASSFSGLYEQYF
>TRBV6-1|TRBJ2-3|-|few
TGTGCCAGCAGTGAAGATGCGGGTAGCACAGATACGCAGTATTTT
CASSEDAGSTDTQYF
>TRBV7-2|TRBJ2-3|TRBD2|-
TGTGCCGGGACTAGCGGGGTAACAGATACGCAGTATTTT
CAGTSGVTDTQYF
>TRBV6-1|TRBJ2-2|TRBD1|-
TGTGCCAGCATCGGACAGGGGGCCGGGGAGCTGTTTTTT
CASIGQGAGELFF
>TRBV18|TRBJ2-2|TRBD1|once
TGTGCCAGCTCACCGCAGGGGGCCTTGACCGGGGAGCTGTTTTTT
CASSPQGALTGELFF
>TRBV15|TRBJ2-1|TRBD2|once
TGTGCCACCAGCAGAGACTCGTGGGCGGGGGGTATGAATGAGCAGTTCTTC
CATSRDSWAGGMNEQFF
>TRBV28|TRBJ2-1|TRBD2|few
TGTGCCAGCAGTTCCCAAAATAGCGGGGGGCCTCGCTCCTACAATGAGCAGTTCTTC
CASSSQNSGGPRSYNEQFF
>TRBV7-8|TRBJ2-7|-|-
TGTGCCAGCAGCCTAGGGGCTATCTACGAGCAGTACTTC
CASSLGAIYEQYF
>TRBV29-1|TRBJ2-5|-|-
TGCAGCGTTGAATACCTGACGGGGGAGCAGTACTTC
CSVEYLTGEQYF
>TRBV29-1|TRBJ1-2|-|once
TGCAGCGTTGACCCAGGGGTGGACTATGGCTACACCTTC
CSVDPGVDYGYTF
>TRBV2|TRBJ1-5|-|-
TGTGCCAGATCATCCGGGACACTTAATAGCAATCAGCCCCAGCATTTT
CARSSGTLNSNQPQHF
>TRBV7-3|TRBJ2-3|TRBD2|-
TGTGCCAGCAGCCCGGGGACTAGCGGAAGCACAGATACGCAGTATTTT
CASSPGTSGSTDTQYF